The next 17 T cell receptor beta chains were all read from a single sample in a study of response to subunit inactivated influenza vaccine. MiXCR, run by TCRdb on the RT-PCR reads, gives a single entry per CDR3 protein. This table has about 500,000 distinct CDR3 sequences, about an eighth appearing once. Specimen: PBMCs from blood, collected roughly 46 days after vaccination. The origin of the receptors is a man aged 50 to 59 who received an inactivated influenza vaccine.

This clonotype was seen only a few times. The chain couples TRBV5-1 to TRBJ2-7; TRBD2 aligns across 10 bases. Per the germline V gene, CDR1 is SGHRS and CDR2 is YFSETQ. Trimming cost V 5 bases and J 4 bases; bases outside gene matches: 9. The CDR3 runs to 15 residues. The CDR3, as DNA: TGCGCCAGCAGATCCCAGCGGGGGGGCCTGTACGAGCAGTACTTC. Its protein product is CASRSQRGGLYEQYF.

This clonotype was counted many times. The J gene is TRBJ1-3, the V gene TRBV20-1; 7 bases are a match to TRBD1. The CDR3 consists of 16 residues. Germline CDR1 reads DFQATT; CDR2 reads SNEGSKA (reference sequence). J gave up 2 bases and V 2 bases, and 9 bases lay outside the gene matches. The CDR3 loop is CSARNHDRAAGNTIYF. The CDR3 DNA follows: TGCAGTGCTAGAAACCACGACAGGGCGGCTGGAAACACCATATATTTT.

This clonotype was counted ten times or more. This chain joins TRBV20-1 and TRBJ2-2; D not resolved. Germline loops: CDR1 DFQATT, CDR2 SNEGSKA (reference sequence). With 6 bases removed from V and 2 bases from J, the gap between germline ends came to 16 bases. This CDR3 has 15 residues. CDR3: CSAPRPDLNTGELFF. The CDR3 DNA follows: TGCAGTGCCCCCCGCCCGGATCTAAACACCGGGGAGCTGTTTTTT.

The table lists this clonotype with many counts. The chain recombines TRBV7-9 with TRBJ2-3, with a possible D match to TRBD1 (6 bases). Germline CDR1 reads SEHNR; CDR2 reads FQNEAQ (reference sequence). The V end was cut by 1 base, the J end by 4 bases, with 12 bases between. CDR3 length equals 15 residues. The CDR3 loop reads CASSLDRARADTQYF. The CDR3, as DNA: TGTGCCAGCAGCTTAGACAGGGCACGCGCAGATACGCAGTATTTT.

There are many counts of this clonotype. V usage is TRBV27 and J usage is TRBJ1-2, with TRBD1 matching 8 bases. Germline CDR1 is MNHEY and CDR2 is SMNVEV (reference sequence). The CDR3 runs 16 residues. V dropped 3 bases and J dropped 6; count of bases not matched to a gene: 12. CDR3 amino acids: CASSFGRGQGRDGYTF. CDR3 DNA: TGTGCCAGCAGTTTCGGACGAGGACAGGGTAGGGATGGCTACACCTTC.

This clonotype was counted many times. The chain combines TRBV20-1 with TRBJ1-6; D uncertain. CDR3 size: 12 residues. Germline assignment: CDR1 DFQATT and CDR2 SNEGSKA (reference sequence). Deletions cut 3 bases from V and 9 bases from J, with 9 bases between. In nucleotides, the CDR3 is TGCAGTGCTAGGGCCATGGGTTCACCCCTCCACTTT. Protein product: CSARAMGSPLHF.

This clonotype has just a few counts. The rearrangement links TRBV7-3 to TRBJ2-1; 7 nucleotides match TRBD1. CDR3 size: 14 residues. Per the germline V gene, CDR1 is SGHTA and CDR2 is FQGTGA. V lost 2 bases, J lost 6 bases, and 4 bases stayed unmatched. As DNA, the CDR3 is TGTGCCAGCAGCTTATGGGCAGGGGGCAATGAGCAGTTCTTC. Protein: CASSLWAGGNEQFF.

This clonotype was found many times. The V and J genes are TRBV29-1 and TRBJ2-7; D unresolved. Germline V CDR1 and CDR2: SQVTM, ANQGSEA. With 0 bases removed from V and 0 bases from J, the gap between germline ends came to 12 bases. CDR3 length equals 15 residues. The CDR3 DNA sequence: TGCAGCGTTGAAGATCGCCGTAGACTCTCCTACGAGCAGTACTTC. It codes for CSVEDRRRLSYEQYF.

This clonotype was recorded many times. The J gene is TRBJ2-7, the V gene TRBV10-3; maybe TRBD2 (6 bases). V was cut by 4 bases and J by 11 bases, with 24 bases left in between. The CDR3 contains 15 residues. Germline V gives CDR1 ENHRY, CDR2 SYGVKD. The CDR3 coding sequence is TGTGCCATCAGTGGTCAGCCATCGACAACGGGGGAGGAGTACTTC. Translation gives CAISGQPSTTGEEYF.

The V and J genes are TRBV12-3 or TRBV12-4 and TRBJ2-1, with a weak D call TRBD1 (6 bases). This CDR3 has 15 residues. V lost 6 bases, J lost 2 bases, and 14 bases lay in between. The CDR3 coding sequence is TGTGCCAGCAGCGAGGGGACAAAAACCTACAATGAGCAGTTCTTC. Translating it yields CASSEGTKTYNEQFF.

This clonotype has ten or more counts. The chain uses TRBV29-1 and TRBJ2-5; 7 bases map to TRBD2. V gave up 5 bases and J gave up 4 bases; unmatched junction bases: 1. The germline gives CDR1 SQVTM, CDR2 ANQGSEA. The CDR3 extends over 11 amino acids. The CDR3 sequence is CSVSSGETQYF. CDR3 nucleotides: TGCAGCGTTTCTAGCGGAGAGACCCAGTACTTC.

There are a few counts of this clonotype. The rearrangement joins TRBV7-9 to TRBJ2-7; TRBD2 matches 7 bases. CDR1 is SEHNR and CDR2 is FQNEAQ in the germline V gene (reference sequence). V lost 8 bases to trimming and J lost 4 bases; unmatched junction nucleotides: 8. This CDR3 is 13 amino acids long. This CDR3 reads CASAGREQYEQYF. The CDR3 DNA sequence: TGTGCCAGCGCAGGGAGGGAGCAATACGAGCAGTACTTC. Together with reference TRBV7-9 and TRBJ2-7, the CDR3 gives the full variable domain: DTGVSQNPRHKITKRGQNVTFRCDPISEHNRLYWYRQTLGQGPEFLTYFQNEAQLEKSRLLSDRFSAERPKGSFSTLEIQRTEQGDSAMYLCASAGREQYEQYFGPGTRLTVT.

The chain carries TRBV5-6 and TRBJ2-1, with 10 bases matching TRBD1. V was clipped by 0 bases and J by 6 bases; unmatched bases: 6. Germline V gene lookup returns CDR1 SGHDT and CDR2 YYEEEE. This CDR3 comprises 16 residues. The CDR3 nucleotides read TGTGCCAGCAGCTTGGACCGGGACAGGGGTTTCAATGAGCAGTTCTTC. Its protein product is CASSLDRDRGFNEQFF.

This clonotype was counted at least ten times. The rearrangement joins TRBV20-1 to TRBJ2-5, with 7 bases that match TRBD2. The CDR3 runs to 16 residues. V shed 6 bases and J 6 bases; nucleotides not matched to a gene: 19. Germline lookup yields CDR1 DFQATT and CDR2 SNEGSKA (reference sequence). CDR3 in amino acids: CSAVEGLAEISQTQYF. Here the CDR3 DNA reads TGCAGTGCAGTCGAGGGTCTAGCGGAGATTTCGCAGACCCAGTACTTC.

The CDR3 region has the DNA TGCAGTGCTCGTGCTTCGGGTATGGGCACTGAAGCTTTCTTT. Translation: CSARASGMGTEAFF. The chain recombines TRBV20-1 with TRBJ1-1; the D is unclear. Trimming removed 5 bases at V and 4 bases at J, with 17 bases between. This CDR3 has 14 residues. CDR1 and CDR2 (germline): DFQATT, SNEGSKA (reference sequence).

The gene calls are TRBV6-5 and TRBJ1-5; TRBD1 matches at 8 bases. The germline gives CDR1 MNHEY, CDR2 SVGAGI. J was trimmed by 3 bases and V by 2 bases; bases with no gene match: 3. The CDR3 totals 15 residues. The DNA for the CDR3 is TGTGCCAGCAGTTACGGGACAGGTCCCAATCAGCCCCAGCATTTT. Translating gives CASSYGTGPNQPQHF.

The rearrangement uses TRBV7-9 and TRBJ1-6; TRBD1 matches at 8 bases. Unmatched junction bases numbered 2, after V lost 1 base and J lost 6 bases. Germline loops: CDR1 SEHNR, CDR2 FQNEAQ (reference sequence). CDR3 length equals 15 residues. CDR3 DNA: TGTGCCAGCAGCTTAGTTCAGGGGGCTAATTCACCCCTCCACTTT. Protein: CASSLVQGANSPLHF. Complete variable domain (other parts from reference TRBV7-9 and TRBJ1-6): DTGVSQNPRHKITKRGQNVTFRCDPISEHNRLYWYRQTLGQGPEFLTYFQNEAQLEKSRLLSDRFSAERPKGSFSTLEIQRTEQGDSAMYLCASSLVQGANSPLHFGNGTRLTVT.